This T cell receptor (beta chain) was obtained from a study of cytomegalovirus exposure and HLA in healthy donors (dated by TCRdb to the late 2010s). Background on the whole study: A later analysis indicated that the 120 or so validation repertoires were generated on the platform also employed for the 650 to 850 repertoires of the first cohort. The study was designed to test whether signatures of past pathogen exposure could be identified by cataloging public T cell receptors. To predict cytomegalovirus infection status, the study brought together high-throughput TCR immunosequencing, statistical association of individual TCRs with disease status, and machine learning. In addition to the first cohort of approximately 650 subjects, a separate validation cohort of 120 different subjects was used. Points the paper makes about the study in general: A later analysis found that TCRs clustered in the first cohort also tended to co-occur in the roughly 110 validation repertoires, with more than 90% of cluster scores above 0. A later analysis had no HLA typing for the validation cohort, so co-occurrence there was scored across all 130 or so repertoires. While some public TCRs were present in many individuals, most TCR sequences turned up only very rarely across donors. Cytomegalovirus status was reported to be diagnosed by the classifier with high specificity and sensitivity in both the original and validation cohorts. The study listed 150 to 200 TCR beta chains as associated with cytomegalovirus. According to the authors, the approach could potentially be generalized to other disease states and immunological phenotypes. In vitro tests confirmed that a few of the cytomegalovirus-associated TCR beta chains recognize cytomegalovirus antigens.

Looking up the germline V gene yields CDR1 SGHTA and CDR2 FQGNSA. The CDR3 goes from the cysteine to the phenylalanine over 16 residues. Of the read, only the CDR3 DNA is kept; its 48 bases are in frame from base 1. The junction carries 17 bases between V and J, which are trimmed by 5 bases and 3 bases respectively. The donors belonged to the validation cohort of 90 to 150 subjects, which was separate from the approximately 700-subject first cohort. Note on this clone: The antigen it binds to is not known. No base quality information exists; no much larger clone differs at one position.

Library preparation was by the immunoSEQ multiplex PCR assay. The paper's processing steps were these. A statistical classification framework was built for diagnosing cytomegalovirus status from the catalog of TCR beta chain sequences. TCRdb took this table from immuneACCESS and kept in-frame rearrangements with V and J called. Such tables lack part of the clones; where checked against another copy, unresolved V genes explain under half of the gap, and the rest is unexplained. The DNA gave D and trimming, while V, J and clone size come from that table. For this sample the table gives more than 120,000 clones, of which 70% to 90% were detected only once. The top ten clonotypes cover less than 9% of the sample.

The chain is assembled from TRBV7-2 and TRBJ1-5; the D region possibly corresponds to TRBD1 (5 bases align). The sequence came from a man aged 18 to 30 in good health and CMV-seropositive. The sequenced sample consisted of PBMCs. CDR3 reads: CASSLILGHLNQPQHF. The bases read TGTGCCAGCAGCCTAATCCTGGGGCACCTCAATCAGCCCCAGCATTTT.